This entry describes one T cell receptor beta chain. The data stem from a study of tumor T cells in aggressive B-cell lymphoma. The CDR3 length is 19 residues. Germline V gene lookup returns CDR1 MDHEN and CDR2 SYDVKM. Trimming at V came to 5 bases and at J to 1 base, leaving 15 bases not matched to a gene. Sequencing used immunoSEQ multiplex PCR; TCRdb keeps in-frame clones, though not all of them. The sample yields more than 7,000 clones, roughly 85% seen once. The V and J genes are TRBV28 and TRBJ2-4; TRBD2 aligns across 9 bases. This receptor was taken from an adult with diffuse large B cell lymphoma. The sequencing sample was made of tumor tissue. CDR3 DNA: TGTGCCAGCAGTCTCCAAGGTGCGGGGGGGCCGTTGGCCAAAAACATTCAGTACTTC. Amino acids: CASSLQGAGGPLAKNIQYF.